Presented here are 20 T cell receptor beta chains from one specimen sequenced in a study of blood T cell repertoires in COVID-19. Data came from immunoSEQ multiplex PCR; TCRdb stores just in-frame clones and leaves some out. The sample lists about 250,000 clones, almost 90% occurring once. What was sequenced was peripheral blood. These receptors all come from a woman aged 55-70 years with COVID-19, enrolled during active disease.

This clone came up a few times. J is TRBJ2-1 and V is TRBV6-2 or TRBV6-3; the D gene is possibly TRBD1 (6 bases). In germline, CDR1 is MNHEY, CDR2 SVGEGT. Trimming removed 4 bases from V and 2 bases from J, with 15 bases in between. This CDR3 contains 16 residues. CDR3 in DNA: TGTGCCAGCAGTTGGGTCCCCGGGACAACCTACAATGAGCAGTTCTTC. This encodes CASSWVPGTTYNEQFF.

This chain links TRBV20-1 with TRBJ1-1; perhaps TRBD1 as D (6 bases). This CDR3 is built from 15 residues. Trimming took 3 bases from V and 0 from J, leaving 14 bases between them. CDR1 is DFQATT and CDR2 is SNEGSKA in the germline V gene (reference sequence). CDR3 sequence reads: CSASAGGALNTEAFF. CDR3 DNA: TGCAGTGCTAGTGCGGGGGGGGCCTTGAACACTGAAGCTTTCTTT.

The CDR3 loop is CASSRHYSGANVLTF. The DNA of the CDR3 is TGTGCCAGCAGTCGTCACTACTCTGGGGCCAACGTCCTGACTTTC. The V and J genes are TRBV5-6 and TRBJ2-6; D remains ambiguous. V lost 5 bases, J lost 0 bases, and 9 bases lay in between. Looked up from germline, CDR1 is SGHDT and CDR2 is YYEEEE. The CDR3 runs 15 residues.

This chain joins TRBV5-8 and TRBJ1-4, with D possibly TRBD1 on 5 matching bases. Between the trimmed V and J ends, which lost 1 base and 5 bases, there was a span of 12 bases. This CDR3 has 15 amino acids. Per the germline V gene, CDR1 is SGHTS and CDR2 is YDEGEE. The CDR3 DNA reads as TGTGCCAGCAGCTTGAAGGGACTGCGAAATGAAAAACTGTTTTTT. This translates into CASSLKGLRNEKLFF.

CDR3 sequence reads: CASSGSVTNEKLFF. The CDR3 DNA is TGTGCCAGCAGTGGGTCGGTAACTAATGAAAAACTGTTTTTT. The chain employs TRBV25-1 and TRBJ1-4; D gene ambiguous. The CDR3 spans 14 residues. V gave up 4 bases and J gave up 1 base, with 7 bases separating them. Germline CDR1 reads MGHDK; CDR2 reads SYGVNS.

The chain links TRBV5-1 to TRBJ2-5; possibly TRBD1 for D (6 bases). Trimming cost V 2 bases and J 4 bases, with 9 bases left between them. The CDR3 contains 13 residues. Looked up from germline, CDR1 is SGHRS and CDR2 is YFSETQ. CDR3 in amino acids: CASSFDRLETQYF. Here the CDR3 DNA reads TGCGCCAGCAGCTTCGACAGGTTAGAGACCCAGTACTTC.

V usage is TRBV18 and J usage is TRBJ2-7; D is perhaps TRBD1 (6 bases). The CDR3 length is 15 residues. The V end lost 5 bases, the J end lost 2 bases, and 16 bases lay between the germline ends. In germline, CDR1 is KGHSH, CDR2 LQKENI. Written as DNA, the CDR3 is TGTGCCAGCTCAGCCCGGGGACACAATACCTACGAGCAGTACTTC. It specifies CASSARGHNTYEQYF.

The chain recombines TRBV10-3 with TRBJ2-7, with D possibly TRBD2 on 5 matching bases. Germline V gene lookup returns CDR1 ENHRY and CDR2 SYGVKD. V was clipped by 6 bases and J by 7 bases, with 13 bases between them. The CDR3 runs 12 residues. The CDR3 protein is CAISQNSGEQYF. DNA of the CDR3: TGTGCCATCAGCCAAAACTCGGGGGAGCAGTACTTC.

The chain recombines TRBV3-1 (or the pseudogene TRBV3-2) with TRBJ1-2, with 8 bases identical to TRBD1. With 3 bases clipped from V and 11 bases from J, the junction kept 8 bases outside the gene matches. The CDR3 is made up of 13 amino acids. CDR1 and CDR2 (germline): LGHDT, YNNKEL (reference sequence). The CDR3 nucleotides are TGTGCCAGCAGCCAGCAGGGGGCGCGGAGGTACACCTTC. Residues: CASSQQGARRYTF.

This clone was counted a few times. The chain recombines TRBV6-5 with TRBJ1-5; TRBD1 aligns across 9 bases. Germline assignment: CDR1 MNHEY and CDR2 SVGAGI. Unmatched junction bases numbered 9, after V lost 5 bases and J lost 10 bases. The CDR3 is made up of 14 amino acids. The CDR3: CASSTPGQGKPQHF. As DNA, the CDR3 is TGTGCCAGCAGTACTCCGGGACAGGGAAAACCCCAGCATTTT.

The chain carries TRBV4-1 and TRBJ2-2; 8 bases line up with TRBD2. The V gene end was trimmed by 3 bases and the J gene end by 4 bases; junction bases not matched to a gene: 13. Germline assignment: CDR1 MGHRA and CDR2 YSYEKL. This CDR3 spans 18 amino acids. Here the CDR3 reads CASSHHPPGGVVTGELFF. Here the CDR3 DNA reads TGCGCCAGCAGCCACCACCCCCCCGGGGGGGTAGTCACCGGGGAGCTGTTTTTT.

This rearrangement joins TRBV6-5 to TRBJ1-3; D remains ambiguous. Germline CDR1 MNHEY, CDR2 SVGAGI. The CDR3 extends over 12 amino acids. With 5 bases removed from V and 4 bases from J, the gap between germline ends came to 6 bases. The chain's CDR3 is CASSRGGNTIYF. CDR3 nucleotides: TGTGCCAGCAGTCGAGGGGGAAACACCATATATTTT.

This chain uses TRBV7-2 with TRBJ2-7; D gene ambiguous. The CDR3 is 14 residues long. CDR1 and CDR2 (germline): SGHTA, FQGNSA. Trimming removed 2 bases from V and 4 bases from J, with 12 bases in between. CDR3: CASSLNLFPYEQYF. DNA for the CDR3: TGTGCCAGCAGCTTAAACCTATTCCCTTACGAGCAGTACTTC.

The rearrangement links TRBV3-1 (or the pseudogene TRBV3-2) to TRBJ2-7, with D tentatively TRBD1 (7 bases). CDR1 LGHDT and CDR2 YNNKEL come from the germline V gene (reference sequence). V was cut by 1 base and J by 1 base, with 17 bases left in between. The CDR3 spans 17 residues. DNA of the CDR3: TGTGCCAGCAGCCAAGTCGCCCAGGGGGACTTTTCCTACGAGCAGTACTTC. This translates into CASSQVAQGDFSYEQYF.

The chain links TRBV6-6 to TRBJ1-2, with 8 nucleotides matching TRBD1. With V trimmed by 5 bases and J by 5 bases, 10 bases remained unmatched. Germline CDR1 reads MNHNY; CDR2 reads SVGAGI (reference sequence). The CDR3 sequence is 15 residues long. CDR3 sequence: CASSRSGTGQYGYTF. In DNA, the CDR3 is TGTGCCAGCAGTCGGTCCGGGACAGGTCAATATGGCTACACCTTC.

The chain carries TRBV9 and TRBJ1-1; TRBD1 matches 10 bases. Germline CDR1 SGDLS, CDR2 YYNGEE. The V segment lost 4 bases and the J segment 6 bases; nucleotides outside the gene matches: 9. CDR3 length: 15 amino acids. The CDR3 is CASSHQTGTGAEAFF. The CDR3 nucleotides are TGTGCCAGCAGCCATCAGACCGGGACAGGGGCTGAAGCTTTCTTT.

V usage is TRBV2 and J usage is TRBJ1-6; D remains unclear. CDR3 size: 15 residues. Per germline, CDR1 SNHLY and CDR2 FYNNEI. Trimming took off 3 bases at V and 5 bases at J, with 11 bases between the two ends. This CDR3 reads CASSDYDKNNSPLHF. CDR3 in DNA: TGTGCCAGCAGTGATTATGACAAGAATAATTCACCCCTCCACTTT. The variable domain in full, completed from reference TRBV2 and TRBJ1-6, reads EPEVTQTPSHQVTQMGQEVILRCVPISNHLYFYWYRQILGQKVEFLVSFYNNEISEKSEIFDDQFSVERPDGSNFTLKIRSTKLEDSAMYFCASSDYDKNNSPLHFGNGTRLTVT.

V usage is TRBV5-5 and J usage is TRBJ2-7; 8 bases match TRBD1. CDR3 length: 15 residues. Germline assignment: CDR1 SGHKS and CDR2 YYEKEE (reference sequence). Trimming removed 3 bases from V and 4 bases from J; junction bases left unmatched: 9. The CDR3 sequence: CASSWTFGQGYEQYF. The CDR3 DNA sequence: TGTGCCAGCAGCTGGACTTTTGGACAGGGTTACGAGCAGTACTTC.

For the CDR3, the DNA is TGTGCCACCAGCAGAGATCTCCCGGGAACAGATACGCAGTATTTT. Translated: CATSRDLPGTDTQYF. This chain uses TRBV15 with TRBJ2-3, with a weak D call TRBD2 (5 bases). Per the germline V gene, CDR1 is LNHNV and CDR2 is YYDKDF (reference sequence). The CDR3 is made up of 15 amino acids. The V end lost 0 bases, the J end lost 3 bases, and 10 bases lay between the germline ends.

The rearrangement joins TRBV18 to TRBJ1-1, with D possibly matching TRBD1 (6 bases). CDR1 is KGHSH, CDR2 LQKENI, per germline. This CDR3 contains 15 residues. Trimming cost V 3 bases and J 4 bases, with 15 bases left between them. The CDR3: CASSPQGFGGTEAFF. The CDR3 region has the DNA TGTGCCAGCTCACCCCAGGGGTTTGGGGGCACTGAAGCTTTCTTT.